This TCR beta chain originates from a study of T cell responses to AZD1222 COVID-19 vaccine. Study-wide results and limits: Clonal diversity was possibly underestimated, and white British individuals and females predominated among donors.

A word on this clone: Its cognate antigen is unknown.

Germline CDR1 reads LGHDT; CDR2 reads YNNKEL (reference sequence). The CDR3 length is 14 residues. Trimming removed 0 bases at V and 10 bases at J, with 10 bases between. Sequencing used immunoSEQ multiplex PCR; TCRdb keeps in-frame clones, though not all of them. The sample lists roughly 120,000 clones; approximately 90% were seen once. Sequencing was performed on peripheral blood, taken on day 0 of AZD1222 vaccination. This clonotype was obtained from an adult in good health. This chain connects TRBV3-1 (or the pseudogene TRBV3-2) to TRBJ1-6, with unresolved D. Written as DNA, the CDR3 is TGTGCCAGCAGCCAAGATACCGGTCGGTCACCCCTCCACTTT. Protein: CASSQDTGRSPLHF.